A single sample gave rise to the 14 T cell receptor beta chains below, sequenced in a study of control samples from healthy donors and cancer patients. This table comes from immunoSEQ multiplex PCR, and its TCRdb copy is limited to in-frame clones, with some not included. Of approximately 140,000 clones in the sample, approximately 89% were seen once. Source material: PBMCs. Source of these receptors: a man aged 50 to 60 with head and neck cancer.

The rearrangement uses TRBV29-1 and TRBJ2-7; the D is unclear. CDR1 is SQVTM and CDR2 is ANQGSEA in the germline V gene. This CDR3 is built from 13 residues. Trimming stripped 0 bases from V and 4 bases from J, with 10 bases between. Here the CDR3 DNA reads TGCAGCGTTGAAGATAAGGCAAGATACGAGCAGTACTTC. This codes for CSVEDKARYEQYF.

V is TRBV28 and J is TRBJ1-1, with 12 bases aligning to TRBD1. Germline V gene sequence: CDR1 MDHEN, CDR2 SYDVKM. CDR3 length: 14 residues. V trimming: 5 bases; J trimming: 8 bases; junction bases outside the gene matches: 6. The CDR3, as DNA: TGTGCCAGCAGTGCAGGGACAGGGGGCCAGGAAGCTTTCTTT. Protein sequence: CASSAGTGGQEAFF.

The chain uses TRBV5-1 and TRBJ2-3, with 10 bases lining up with TRBD2. This CDR3 contains 14 residues. Germline loops: CDR1 SGHRS, CDR2 YFSETQ. The trim removed 7 bases at V and 4 bases at J, leaving 6 bases unmatched. The CDR3 nucleotides read TGCGCCAGCCGCTCTAGCGGGAGTTCAGATACGCAGTATTTT. It translates to CASRSSGSSDTQYF.

In its sample, this clone was seen once. This chain links TRBV12-3 or TRBV12-4 with TRBJ1-2; D is uncertain. The CDR3 has 13 residues. The V and J ends lost 6 bases and 0 bases respectively, with 8 bases between them. CDR3 sequence reads: CASSPTSNYGYTF. As DNA, the CDR3 is TGTGCCAGCAGCCCGACATCTAACTATGGCTACACCTTC.

V gene TRBV7-2 combines with J gene TRBJ1-1, with D possibly TRBD1 on 6 matching bases. CDR1 and CDR2 (germline): SGHTA, FQGNSA. The CDR3 sequence is 14 residues long. The V and J ends lost 7 bases and 5 bases respectively, with 17 bases between them. The CDR3 region has the DNA TGTGCCAGCACCCGCAGGGGCGGAAATACTGAAGCTTTCTTT. Amino acid sequence: CASTRRGGNTEAFF.

This clone was seen a handful of times. V is TRBV16 and J is TRBJ1-3; D remains unclear. The germline V gene has CDR1 KGHSY and CDR2 FQNENV. Trimming shortened V by 6 bases and J by 1 base, and 7 bases separated the two germline ends. The length of the CDR3 is 13 residues. The CDR3 DNA reads as TGTGCCAGCAGTAGCGGGTCTGGAAACACCATATATTTT. Translation gives CASSSGSGNTIYF.

The chain recombines TRBV27 with TRBJ2-2, with a possible D match to TRBD2 (5 bases). In germline, CDR1 is MNHEY, CDR2 SMNVEV (reference sequence). V shed 5 bases and J shed 1 base, with 8 bases lying between them. The CDR3 has 14 residues. CDR3 DNA sequence: TGTGCCAGCAGTCCCGGGGTGAACACCGGGGAGCTGTTTTTT. Its translation: CASSPGVNTGELFF.

This chain links TRBV11-2 with TRBJ2-2; D gene uncertain. V lost 7 bases, J lost 1 base, and 10 bases lay in between. Germline loops: CDR1 SGHAT, CDR2 FQNNGV. The CDR3 runs 14 residues. CDR3 loop: CASTDTQNTGELFF. DNA of the CDR3: TGTGCCAGCACCGACACCCAGAACACCGGGGAGCTGTTTTTT.

The J gene is TRBJ1-5, the V gene TRBV5-1, with TRBD1 identical over 7 bases. V shed 0 bases, J shed 3 bases, and the junction held 0 bases outside the gene matches. This CDR3 is built from 14 residues. The germline CDR1 and CDR2 sequences are SGHRS and YFSETQ. The CDR3 bases are TGCGCCAGCAGCTTGGAGGGGGCCAATCAGCCCCAGCATTTT. Encoded protein: CASSLEGANQPQHF.

V is TRBV5-1 and J is TRBJ1-5, with a possible D match to TRBD1 (6 bases). The germline V gene encodes CDR1 SGHRS and CDR2 YFSETQ. V was cut by 0 bases and J by 0 bases, with 10 bases left in between. CDR3 size: 16 residues. CDR3: CASSLDNRDSNQPQHF. In DNA form, the CDR3 reads TGCGCCAGCAGCTTGGATAACAGGGATAGCAATCAGCCCCAGCATTTT.

J is TRBJ2-2 and V is TRBV5-4; 8 bases agree with TRBD1. Per the germline V gene, CDR1 is SGHNT and CDR2 is YYREEE (reference sequence). J was trimmed by 1 base and V by 4 bases; bases with no gene match: 9. This CDR3 region has 17 residues. In nucleotides, the CDR3 is TGTGCCAGCAGCGCCTTTTTGACAGGGGAGAACACCGGGGAGCTGTTTTTT. Residues: CASSAFLTGENTGELFF.

V is TRBV10-1 and J is TRBJ2-1; D ambiguous. Per the germline V gene, CDR1 is WNHNN and CDR2 is SYGVQD (reference sequence). The germline V and J ends were trimmed by 6 bases and 6 bases, with 18 bases remaining between them. CDR3 size: 15 residues. The CDR3 nucleotides read TGCGCCAGCAGGGCCGGGCCCCAGTTGGGCAATGAGCAGTTCTTC. Protein: CASRAGPQLGNEQFF.

The V call is TRBV28, the J call TRBJ2-3, with 8 bases aligning to TRBD1. J lost 2 bases, V lost 5 bases, and 6 bases had no gene match. This CDR3 contains 15 residues. Germline lookup yields CDR1 MDHEN and CDR2 SYDVKM. The chain's CDR3 is CASSAPGQATDTQYF. The CDR3 nucleotides are TGTGCCAGCAGTGCCCCGGGACAGGCCACAGATACGCAGTATTTT.

The V and J genes are TRBV19 and TRBJ1-1; unclear D gene. V was pared by 3 bases and J by 7 bases, with 9 bases between. CDR1 LNHDA and CDR2 SQIVND come from the germline V gene (reference sequence). The CDR3 is 12 amino acids. In DNA form, the CDR3 reads TGTGCCAGTAGTATTTCGCCAGGTGAAGCTTTCTTT. Translation gives CASSISPGEAFF.